This TCR beta chain was observed in a study of human T cells and chemical hapten exposure. CDR3 length: 16 amino acids. Germline V lookup: CDR1 SGHTA, CDR2 FQGNSA. V was pared by 7 bases and J by 6 bases, with 16 bases of the junction left unmatched. Time point given: patch test 2, 6 weeks after DPC sensitization. Treatment reported: therapeutic diphenylcyclopropenone sensitization with weekly scalp DPC. This clonotype came up many times. TCRdb redid the calling of the RACE reads with MiXCR, one entry per CDR3 protein. The data show about 140,000 distinct CDR3 sequences, with approximately 12% seen just once and around 1.4% held by the top ten.

The V and J genes are TRBV7-2 and TRBJ2-7, with 9 positions matching TRBD1. The sample here was whole blood, taken in connection with sensitization to the hapten diphenylcyclopropenone (DPC). The clonotype comes from a woman aged 45-59 years with alopecia areata. Some clones in this sample may be carry-over from other donors' samples. DNA of the CDR3: TGTGCCAGCACCGCCGTACCGGGACAGGGCTTCTTCGAGCAGTACTTC. Encoded protein: CASTAVPGQGFFEQYF.